This T cell receptor (beta chain) was observed in a study of CD8+CD57+ T cells in acquired aplastic anemia. All sequencing subjects had displayed CD8+CD57+ cell expansion on flow cytometry. Study results and caveats: CD8+ Simpson's diversity did not differ significantly between patients and controls.

The CDR3 has 16 residues. Per the germline V gene, CDR1 is MNHNS and CDR2 is SASEGT. Trimming took off 6 bases at V and 1 base at J, with 15 bases between the two ends. The TCR beta profiling, which covered VDJ combination and CDR3 sequence, was carried out using genomic DNA as the template. MiXCR was run by TCRdb on the reads, yielding one entry per CDR3 protein. The sample holds hundreds of thousands of distinct CDR3 sequences, about a third seen once. Of note for this clonotype: The antigen is not known.

The receptor was derived from a human donor with aplastic anemia. This sequence joins TRBV6-1 and TRBJ2-2, with D perhaps matching TRBD1 (5 bases). Sequences were obtained from sorted CD4+, CD8+, or CD8+CD57+ T cells (not recorded which) from PBMCs. The CDR3 coding sequence is TGTGCCAGCAGGTCTCCGCTGGGGCGGAACACCGGGGAGCTGTTTTTT. This encodes CASRSPLGRNTGELFF.